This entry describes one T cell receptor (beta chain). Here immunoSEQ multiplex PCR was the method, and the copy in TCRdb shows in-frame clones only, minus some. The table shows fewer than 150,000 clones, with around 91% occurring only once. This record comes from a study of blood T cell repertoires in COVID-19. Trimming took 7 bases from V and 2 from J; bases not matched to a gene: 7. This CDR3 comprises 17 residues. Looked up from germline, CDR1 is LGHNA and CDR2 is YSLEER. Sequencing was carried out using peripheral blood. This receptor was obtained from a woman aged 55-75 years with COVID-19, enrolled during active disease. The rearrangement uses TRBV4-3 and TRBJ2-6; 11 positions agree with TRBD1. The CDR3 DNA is TGCGCCAGCAATAGCGGACAGGGGGCGCCTGGGGCCAACGTCCTGACTTTC. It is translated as CASNSGQGAPGANVLTF.